The 31 T cell receptor beta chains in this list originate from one sample, sequenced in a study of blood T cell repertoires in COVID-19. Libraries were prepared by immunoSEQ multiplex PCR; TCRdb keeps only in-frame clonotypes and omits some of them. The table has approximately 300,000 clones, roughly 90% seen once. The sample taken for sequencing was peripheral blood. The receptors stem from a woman aged 45-60 years with active or convalescent COVID-19.

The chain recombines TRBV5-1 with TRBJ1-1; no firm D call. Trimming left V 0 bases short and J 5 bases short, with 5 bases between. This CDR3 has 12 amino acids. The germline V gene encodes CDR1 SGHRS and CDR2 YFSETQ. The DNA for the CDR3 is TGCGCCAGCAGCTTGGTCGGGACTGAAGCTTTCTTT. It translates to CASSLVGTEAFF.

The chain uses TRBV4-2 and TRBJ1-2, with D hard to call. Germline CDR1 and CDR2: LGHNA and YNFKEQ. The CDR3 loop spans 13 amino acids. The V and J ends lost 4 bases and 0 bases respectively, with 6 bases between them. In nucleotides, the CDR3 is TGTGCCAGCAGCCTCTTTTCTAACTATGGCTACACCTTC. This sequence encodes CASSLFSNYGYTF.

J is TRBJ2-2 and V is TRBV21-1; TRBD2 reflects the table's D call only, with no check against the DNA. TRBV21-1 is shown as a pseudogene. This CDR3 comprises 19 residues. The CDR3: CASSKGYVETSGNTGELFF. The CDR3 DNA is TGTGCCAGCAGCAAAGGGTATGTGGAGACTAGCGGCAACACCGGGGAGCTGTTTTTT.

The chain couples TRBV30 to TRBJ2-2; 8 bases fit TRBD2. Per the germline V gene, CDR1 is GTSNPN and CDR2 is SVGIG (reference sequence). V shed 4 bases and J 4 bases; nucleotides not matched to a gene: 11. CDR3 size: 16 residues. The CDR3 sequence: CAWTLGAGAATGELFF. The CDR3 nucleotides are TGTGCCTGGACCCTTGGAGCGGGGGCGGCCACCGGGGAGCTGTTTTTT.

V and J are TRBV18 and TRBJ1-5; the D is unclear. This CDR3 is built from 16 residues. Germline V gene sequence: CDR1 KGHSH, CDR2 LQKENI. V shed 3 bases and J shed 3 bases, with 15 bases lying between them. The CDR3: CASSPPLAPNNQPQHF. CDR3 coding DNA: TGTGCCAGCTCACCCCCGTTAGCACCGAACAATCAGCCCCAGCATTTT.

The gene calls are TRBV20-1 and TRBJ1-5; D not resolved. Germline V gene lookup returns CDR1 DFQATT and CDR2 SNEGSKA (reference sequence). V lost 6 bases, J lost 4 bases, and 7 bases lay in between. The CDR3 is 11 residues long. The CDR3 is CSAGENQPQHF. CDR3 coding DNA: TGCAGTGCCGGGGAAAATCAGCCCCAGCATTTT.

V usage is TRBV7-8 and J usage is TRBJ2-3; the D gene is possibly TRBD1 (5 bases). V lost 3 bases, J lost 6 bases, and 10 bases lay in between. The CDR3 loop spans 13 amino acids. Germline loops: CDR1 SGHVS, CDR2 FQNEAQ. Here the CDR3 reads CASSFTGSDTQYF. CDR3 DNA sequence: TGTGCCAGCAGCTTTACAGGATCCGATACGCAGTATTTT. Full variable domain (outside the CDR3, taken from reference TRBV7-8 and TRBJ2-3): GAGVSQSPRYKVAKRGQDVALRCDPISGHVSLFWYQQALGQGPEFLTYFQNEAQLDKSGLPSDRFFAERPEGSVSTLKIQRTQQEDSAVYLCASSFTGSDTQYFGPGTRLTVL.

The V and J genes are TRBV5-4 and TRBJ2-7; 14 positions match TRBD2. The CDR3 is made up of 17 amino acids. Germline loops: CDR1 SGHNT, CDR2 YYREEE (reference sequence). V lost 4 bases and J lost 0; bases outside the gene matches: 6. CDR3 sequence: CASSMGLAGVSSYEQYF. CDR3 sequence (DNA): TGTGCCAGCAGCATGGGACTAGCGGGAGTTTCCTCCTACGAGCAGTACTTC.

The genes are TRBV4-2 and TRBJ1-2; maybe TRBD1 (5 bases). The CDR3 totals 15 residues. Deletions cut 2 bases from V and 4 bases from J, with 14 bases between. Per the germline V gene, CDR1 is LGHNA and CDR2 is YNFKEQ. The CDR3 nucleotides are TGTGCCAGCAGCCAACGGAGGGGAGGAATCTATGGCTACACCTTC. This gives the protein CASSQRRGGIYGYTF.

Points on this clone: Additional DNA sequences in this sample encode the identical CDR3. The V and J genes are TRBV29-1 and TRBJ1-1; D unresolved. The CDR3 covers 12 residues. The germline V and J ends were trimmed by 4 bases and 2 bases, with 8 bases remaining between them. Germline CDR1 is SQVTM and CDR2 is ANQGSEA. CDR3 in DNA: TGCAGCGTTGTACGCGGTAACACTGAAGCTTTCTTT. Protein: CSVVRGNTEAFF. Full variable domain (remainder filled in from reference TRBV29-1 and TRBJ1-1): SAVISQKPSRDICQRGTSLTIQCQVDSQVTMMFWYRQQPGQSLTLIATANQGSEATYESGFVIDKFPISRPNLTFSTLTVSNMSPEDSSIYLCSVVRGNTEAFFGQGTRLTVV.

CDR3 DNA sequence: TGTGCCACCAGTGGGTCCTCGGGGGGACGGAAAGCTTTCTTT. It translates to CATSGSSGGRKAFF. The chain has TRBV24-1 and TRBJ1-1; tentative D call: TRBD1 (5 bases). The CDR3 contains 14 residues. The germline CDR1 and CDR2 sequences are KGHDR and SFDVKD. Trimming removed 5 bases from V and 9 bases from J, with 18 bases in between.

This rearrangement joins TRBV28 to TRBJ2-7, with D hard to call. The CDR3 sequence is 11 residues long. With 6 bases removed from V and 2 bases from J, the gap between germline ends came to 5 bases. CDR1 is MDHEN and CDR2 is SYDVKM in the germline V gene. The CDR3 is CASRRTYEQYF. CDR3 coding DNA: TGTGCCAGCAGGCGAACCTACGAGCAGTACTTC.

V and J are TRBV20-1 and TRBJ1-1; D gene unclear. Germline CDR1 reads DFQATT; CDR2 reads SNEGSKA (reference sequence). The CDR3 is made up of 10 amino acids. Trimming left V 0 bases short and J 7 bases short, with 3 bases between. CDR3: CSARDSEAFF. The CDR3 nucleotides read TGCAGTGCTAGAGACAGTGAAGCTTTCTTT.

This rearrangement joins TRBV5-1 to TRBJ2-3; a weak D match, TRBD1 (5 bases). The CDR3 is made up of 15 amino acids. Germline V gene data show CDR1 as SGHRS and CDR2 as YFSETQ. V lost 0 bases to trimming and J lost 3 bases, with 11 bases between them. Written as DNA, the CDR3 is TGCGCCAGCAGCTTGGCAGGGAAGGGGACAGATACGCAGTATTTT. Protein product: CASSLAGKGTDTQYF.

This clone was detected only once. The rearrangement uses TRBV3-1 (or the pseudogene TRBV3-2) and TRBJ2-7; D may be TRBD2 (7 bases). This CDR3 has 17 amino acids. Trimming left V 0 bases short and J 5 bases short, with 20 bases between. From germline, CDR1 is LGHDT and CDR2 YNNKEL (reference sequence). The CDR3 loop is CASSQDLYMGGRDEQYF. CDR3 in DNA: TGTGCCAGCAGCCAAGATCTGTATATGGGGGGGCGGGACGAGCAGTACTTC.

The V and J genes are TRBV28 and TRBJ1-1, with D unclear. The CDR3 has 13 amino acids. Per germline, CDR1 MDHEN and CDR2 SYDVKM. V lost 3 bases and J 10 bases, leaving 15 bases between the germline ends. The CDR3 loop reads CASSLAAGVGAFF. CDR3 nucleotide sequence: TGTGCCAGCAGTTTGGCCGCGGGAGTAGGAGCTTTCTTT. Based on the CDR3 plus reference TRBV28 and TRBJ1-1, the full variable domain is DVKVTQSSRYLVKRTGEKVFLECVQDMDHENMFWYRQDPGLGLRLIYFSYDVKMKEKGDIPEGYSVSREKKERFSLILESASTNQTSMYLCASSLAAGVGAFFGQGTRLTVV.

The gene calls are TRBV27 and TRBJ1-2, with TRBD1 as a possible D gene (6 bases). The CDR3 is 14 residues long. The V and J ends lost 4 bases and 8 bases respectively, with 17 bases between them. Germline V CDR1 and CDR2: MNHEY, SMNVEV (reference sequence). Here the CDR3 reads CASSSSGTLRGYTF. The CDR3 nucleotides read TGTGCCAGCAGTTCCTCCGGGACACTAAGGGGCTACACCTTC.

This clone showed up just once. In DNA, the CDR3 is TGCGCCAGCAGCCAAGTAGGGGGCGTCGAGCAGTACTTC. Encoded protein: CASSQVGGVEQYF. The rearrangement uses TRBV4-1 and TRBJ2-7; 7 bases align to TRBD1. Germline V gene data show CDR1 as MGHRA and CDR2 as YSYEKL. J lost 6 bases, V lost 1 base, and 3 bases had no gene match. The CDR3 runs to 13 residues.

This chain connects TRBV21-1 to TRBJ1-5; the table's D gene call, TRBD1, was not cross checked with the DNA. TRBV21-1 represents a pseudogene. The CDR3 extends over 18 amino acids. The CDR3 is CASSKEGRRTGGNQPQHF. DNA of the CDR3: TGTGCCAGCAGCAAAGAGGGACGGCGGACAGGGGGGAATCAGCCCCAGCATTTT.

The chain carries TRBV7-3 and TRBJ1-3; D unclear. CDR3 size: 13 residues. The germline gives CDR1 SGHTA, CDR2 FQGTGA. Trimming stripped 4 bases from V and 0 bases from J, with 4 bases between. The CDR3 DNA is TGTGCCAGCAGCTCAGGCTCTGGAAACACCATATATTTT. Its translation: CASSSGSGNTIYF.

The chain combines TRBV18 with TRBJ2-7; TRBD2 matches at 9 bases. V lost 1 base to trimming and J lost 0 bases; unmatched junction nucleotides: 7. CDR1 is KGHSH, CDR2 LQKENI, per germline. The CDR3 loop spans 17 amino acids. Here the CDR3 reads CASSPRTSGSGSYEQYF. CDR3 DNA: TGTGCCAGCTCACCACGTACTAGCGGGTCTGGCTCCTACGAGCAGTACTTC.

V usage is TRBV27 and J usage is TRBJ2-1; 12 bases are a match to TRBD2. The CDR3 contains 18 residues. The V gene's germline CDR1 is MNHEY and CDR2 SMNVEV (reference sequence). V dropped 8 bases and J dropped 0; count of bases not matched to a gene: 11. The CDR3 bases are TGTGCCAGCTCGGAGACTAGCGGGAGCAGGAGCTCCTACAATGAGCAGTTCTTC. Its protein is CASSETSGSRSSYNEQFF.

DNA of the CDR3: TGCAGCGCAGATGCAGGGACTAACGAGCAGTACTTC. Its protein product is CSADAGTNEQYF. The chain is built from TRBV29-1 and TRBJ2-7; 7 bases fit TRBD2. J was trimmed by 5 bases and V by 7 bases; bases with no gene match: 8. Germline V gives CDR1 SQVTM, CDR2 ANQGSEA. This CDR3 spans 12 amino acids.

V usage is TRBV3-1 (or the pseudogene TRBV3-2) and J usage is TRBJ2-5, with a weak D call TRBD1 (6 bases). CDR3 length: 16 amino acids. Trimming cost V 0 bases and J 1 base, with 12 bases left between them. CDR1 and CDR2 (germline): LGHDT, YNNKEL (reference sequence). CDR3 nucleotides: TGTGCCAGCAGCCAAGATCAAGGCAGGGGCCAAGAGACCCAGTACTTC. Amino acids: CASSQDQGRGQETQYF.

The V gene is TRBV11-2, the J gene TRBJ1-2; D is possibly TRBD1 (5 bases). Germline CDR1 is SGHAT and CDR2 is FQNNGV. CDR3 length: 15 amino acids. V lost 5 bases and J 4 bases, leaving 17 bases between the germline ends. The CDR3 loop is CASSAQGRVPYGYTF. The CDR3, as DNA: TGTGCCAGCAGCGCGCAGGGTAGGGTTCCCTATGGCTACACCTTC.

This chain connects TRBV7-2 to TRBJ1-1; 7 positions agree with TRBD1. The J segment lost 0 bases and the V segment lost 1 base, leaving 8 bases of the junction unmatched. Germline CDR1 is SGHTA and CDR2 is FQGNSA. The CDR3 is 17 amino acids. In DNA form, the CDR3 reads TGTGCCAGCAGCTTAGGGACGGGACAGCCCATGAACACTGAAGCTTTCTTT. It yields the protein CASSLGTGQPMNTEAFF.

The chain has TRBV4-3 and TRBJ2-7, with 8 bases matching TRBD1. This CDR3 comprises 15 residues. J was trimmed by 2 bases and V by 1 base; bases with no gene match: 4. CDR1 is LGHNA, CDR2 YSLEER, per germline. The chain's CDR3 is CASSQVRDRPYEQYF. The CDR3, as DNA: TGCGCCAGCAGCCAAGTCCGGGACAGGCCCTACGAGCAGTACTTC.

The V call is TRBV3-1 (or the pseudogene TRBV3-2), the J call TRBJ1-6; 7 nucleotides align to TRBD1. V lost 4 bases and J lost 3; bases outside the gene matches: 3. This CDR3 comprises 15 residues. CDR1 LGHDT and CDR2 YNNKEL come from the germline V gene (reference sequence). CDR3 bases: TGTGCCAGCAGCCGCCGACAGGGCTATAATTCACCCCTCCACTTT. Translated, it gives CASSRRQGYNSPLHF.

V usage is TRBV5-6 and J usage is TRBJ1-1; possible D gene TRBD1, 5 bases. Looked up from germline, CDR1 is SGHDT and CDR2 is YYEEEE. The V end was cut by 2 bases, the J end by 2 bases, with 16 bases between. The length of the CDR3 is 16 residues. The CDR3 sequence is CASSFWGPGGNTEAFF. The CDR3 region has the DNA TGTGCCAGCAGCTTCTGGGGCCCCGGCGGTAACACTGAAGCTTTCTTT.

J is TRBJ2-3 and V is TRBV13; 11 bases are a match to TRBD2. Germline assignment: CDR1 PRHDT and CDR2 FYEKMQ (reference sequence). The CDR3 is 12 amino acids. The V and J ends lost 3 bases and 11 bases, in that order; junction bases with no gene match: 1. CDR3 sequence: CASSFGLAGQYF. As DNA, the CDR3 is TGTGCCAGCAGCTTCGGACTAGCGGGGCAGTATTTT. Full variable domain (outside the CDR3, taken from reference TRBV13 and TRBJ2-3): AAGVIQSPRHLIKEKRETATLKCYPIPRHDTVYWYQQGPGQDPQFLISFYEKMQSDKGSIPDRFSAQQFSDYHSELNMSSLELGDSALYFCASSFGLAGQYFGPGTRLTVL.

The J gene is TRBJ1-2, the V gene TRBV28; 9 positions agree with TRBD1. This CDR3 spans 18 amino acids. Germline loops: CDR1 MDHEN, CDR2 SYDVKM. The J segment lost 3 bases and the V segment lost 7 bases, leaving 18 bases of the junction unmatched. The CDR3 protein is CASTDPGQGRFGDYGYTF. As DNA, the CDR3 is TGTGCCAGCACAGATCCGGGACAGGGAAGATTTGGGGACTATGGCTACACCTTC.